A single TCR beta chain is shown here with its context. These data belong to a study of T cell responses to AZD1222 COVID-19 vaccine. V lost 6 bases, J lost 6 bases, and 9 bases lay in between. This CDR3 region has 13 residues. Germline values: CDR1 SNHLY, CDR2 FYNNEI. Clones were sequenced by immunoSEQ multiplex PCR, and TCRdb holds only the in-frame ones, with some missing. The sample consists of some 150,000 clones, 88% of them appearing once. Second-dose intervals of approximately 4 or approximately 12 weeks were pooled. The source was peripheral blood, collected 28 days after the second AZD1222 dose. The chain employs TRBV2 and TRBJ1-6; D not certain. The clonotype was recovered from an adult who received the AZD1222 COVID-19 vaccine. The CDR3 here is CASRPTANSPLHF. The CDR3 coding sequence is TGTGCCAGCAGGCCCACGGCTAATTCACCCCTCCACTTT.